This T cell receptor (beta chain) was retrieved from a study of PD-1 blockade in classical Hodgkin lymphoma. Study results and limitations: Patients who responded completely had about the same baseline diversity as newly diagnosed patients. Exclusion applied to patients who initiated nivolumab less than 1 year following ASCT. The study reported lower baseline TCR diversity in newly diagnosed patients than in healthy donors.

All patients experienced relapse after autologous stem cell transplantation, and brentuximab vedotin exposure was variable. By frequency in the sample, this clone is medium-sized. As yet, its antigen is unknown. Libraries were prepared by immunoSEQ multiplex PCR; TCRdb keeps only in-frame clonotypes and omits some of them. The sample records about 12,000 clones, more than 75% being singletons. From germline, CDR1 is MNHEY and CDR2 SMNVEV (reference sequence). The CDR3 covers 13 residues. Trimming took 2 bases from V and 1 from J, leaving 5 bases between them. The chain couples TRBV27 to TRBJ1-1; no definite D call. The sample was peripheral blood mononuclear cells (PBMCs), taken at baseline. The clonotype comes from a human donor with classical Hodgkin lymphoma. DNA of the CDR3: TGTGCCAGCAGTTTAGGGGAGAACACTGAAGCTTTCTTT. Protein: CASSLGENTEAFF.